This T cell receptor (beta chain) was documented in a study of Graves' ophthalmopathy and Graves' hyperthyroidism. Trimming removed 2 bases at V and 5 bases at J, with 13 bases between. The V gene's germline CDR1 is SGHTA and CDR2 FQGNSA. CDR3 length: 14 amino acids. As the template, RNA transcripts were used to amplify TCR beta CDR3 regions. HTBI primers were used in a first-round RT-PCR, which preceded a second-round multiplex PCR. MiXCR was run by TCRdb on the multiplex PCR reads, yielding one entry per CDR3 protein. The table lists hundreds of thousands of distinct CDR3 sequences, around 21% of them singletons, with under 3.5% in the top ten. The authors used Ficoll-Paque density gradient centrifugation to separate PBMCs. The input was around 9.9 ml of fresh peripheral blood.

The TCR comes from a young woman with stable Graves' hyperthyroidism. What was sequenced was peripheral blood. The chain employs TRBV7-2 and TRBJ2-7; TRBD2 is a possible D gene (7 bases). CDR3 loop: CASSLTGGRDEQYF. The CDR3, as DNA: TGTGCCAGCAGCTTAACGGGGGGCCGGGACGAGCAGTACTTC.